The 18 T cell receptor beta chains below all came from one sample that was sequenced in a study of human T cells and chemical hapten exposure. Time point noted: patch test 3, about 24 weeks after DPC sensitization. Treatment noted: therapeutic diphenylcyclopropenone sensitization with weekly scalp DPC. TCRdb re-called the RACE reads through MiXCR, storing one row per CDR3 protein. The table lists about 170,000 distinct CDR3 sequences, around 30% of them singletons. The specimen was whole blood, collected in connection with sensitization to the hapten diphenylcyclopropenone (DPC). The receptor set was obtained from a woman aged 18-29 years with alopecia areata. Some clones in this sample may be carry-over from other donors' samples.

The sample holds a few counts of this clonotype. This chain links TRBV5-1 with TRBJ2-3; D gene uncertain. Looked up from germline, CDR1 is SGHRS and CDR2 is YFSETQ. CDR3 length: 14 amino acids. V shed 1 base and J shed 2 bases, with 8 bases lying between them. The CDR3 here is CASSLRSFTDTQYF. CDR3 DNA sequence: TGCGCCAGCAGCTTGCGGTCGTTCACAGATACGCAGTATTTT.

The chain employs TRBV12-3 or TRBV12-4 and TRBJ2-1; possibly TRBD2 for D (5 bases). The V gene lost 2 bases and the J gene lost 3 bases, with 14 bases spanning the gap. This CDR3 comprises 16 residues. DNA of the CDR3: TGTGCCAGCAGTTTAAAAAGGACGGGGATCTACAATGAGCAGTTCTTC. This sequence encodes CASSLKRTGIYNEQFF.

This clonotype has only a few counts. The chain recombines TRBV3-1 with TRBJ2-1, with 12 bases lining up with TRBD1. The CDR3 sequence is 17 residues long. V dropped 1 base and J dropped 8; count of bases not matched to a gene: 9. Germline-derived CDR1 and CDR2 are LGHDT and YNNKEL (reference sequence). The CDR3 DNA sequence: TGTGCCAGCAGCCAAGTTCTCCGGGACAGGGGGCGCGATGAGCAGTTCTTC. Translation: CASSQVLRDRGRDEQFF.

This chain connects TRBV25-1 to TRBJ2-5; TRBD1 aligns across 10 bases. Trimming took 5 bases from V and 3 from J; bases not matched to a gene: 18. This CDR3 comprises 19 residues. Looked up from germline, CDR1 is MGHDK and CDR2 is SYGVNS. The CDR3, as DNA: TGTGCCAGCAGTCCTCCGGCAGTTGTTGACAGGGGGCTGGAAGAGACCCAGTACTTC. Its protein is CASSPPAVVDRGLEETQYF.

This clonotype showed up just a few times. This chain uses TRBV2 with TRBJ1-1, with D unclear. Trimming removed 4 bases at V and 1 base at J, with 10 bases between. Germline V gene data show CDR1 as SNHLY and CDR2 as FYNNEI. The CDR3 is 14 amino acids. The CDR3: CASSAGTWNTEAFF. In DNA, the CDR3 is TGTGCCAGCAGTGCCGGTACCTGGAACACTGAAGCTTTCTTT. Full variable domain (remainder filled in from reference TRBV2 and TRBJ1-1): EPEVTQTPSHQVTQMGQEVILRCVPISNHLYFYWYRQILGQKVEFLVSFYNNEISEKSEIFDDQFSVERPDGSNFTLKIRSTKLEDSAMYFCASSAGTWNTEAFFGQGTRLTVV.

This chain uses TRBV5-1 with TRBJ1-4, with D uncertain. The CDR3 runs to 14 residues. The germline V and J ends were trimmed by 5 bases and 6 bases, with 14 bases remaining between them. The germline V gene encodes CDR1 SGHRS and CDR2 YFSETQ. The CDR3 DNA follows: TGCGCCAGCAGGAACCTAGAAGGTGATGAAAAACTGTTTTTT. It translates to CASRNLEGDEKLFF.

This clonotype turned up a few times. The CDR3 is CSSRPSGYYEQYF. CDR3 sequence (DNA): TGCAGTTCGCGGCCTAGCGGGTACTACGAGCAGTACTTC. This rearrangement joins TRBV20-1 to TRBJ2-7, with 8 bases lining up with TRBD2. CDR3 length equals 13 residues. V shed 8 bases, J shed 3 bases, and the junction held 9 bases outside the gene matches. CDR1 DFQATT and CDR2 SNEGSKA come from the germline V gene (reference sequence).

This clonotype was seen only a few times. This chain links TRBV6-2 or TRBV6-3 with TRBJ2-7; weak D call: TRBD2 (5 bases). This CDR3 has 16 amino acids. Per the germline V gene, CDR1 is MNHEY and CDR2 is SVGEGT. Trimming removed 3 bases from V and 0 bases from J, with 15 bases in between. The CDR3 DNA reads TGTGCCAGCAGTTATGGTCGGGGTAGAAGCTCCTACGAGCAGTACTTC. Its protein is CASSYGRGRSSYEQYF.

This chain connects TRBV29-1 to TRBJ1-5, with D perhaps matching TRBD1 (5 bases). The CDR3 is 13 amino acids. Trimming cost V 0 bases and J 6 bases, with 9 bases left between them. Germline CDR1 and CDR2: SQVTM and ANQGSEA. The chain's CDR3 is CSVEDGGGQPQHF. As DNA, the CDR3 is TGCAGCGTTGAAGATGGGGGGGGTCAGCCCCAGCATTTT.

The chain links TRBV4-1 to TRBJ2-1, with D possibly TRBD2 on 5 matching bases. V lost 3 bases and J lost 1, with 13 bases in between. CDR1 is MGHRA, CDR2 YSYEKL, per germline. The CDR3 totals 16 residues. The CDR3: CASSHTSYLSYNEQFF. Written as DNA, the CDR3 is TGCGCCAGCAGCCATACTAGTTATCTGTCCTACAATGAGCAGTTCTTC.

The CDR3 DNA is TGTGCCAGCAGTGAGCGGGACAGAGGGGAGCAGTTCTTC. As protein: CASSERDRGEQFF. The chain employs TRBV2 and TRBJ2-1, with D perhaps matching TRBD1 (7 bases). The germline V gene encodes CDR1 SNHLY and CDR2 FYNNEI. CDR3 length: 13 amino acids. V was clipped by 3 bases and J by 10 bases, with 13 bases between them.

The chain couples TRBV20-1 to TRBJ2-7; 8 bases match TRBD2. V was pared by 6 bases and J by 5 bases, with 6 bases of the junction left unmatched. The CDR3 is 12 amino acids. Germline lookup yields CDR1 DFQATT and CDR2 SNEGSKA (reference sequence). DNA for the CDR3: TGCAGTGCCCAGGCTAGCGGGCACGAGCAGTACTTC. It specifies CSAQASGHEQYF.

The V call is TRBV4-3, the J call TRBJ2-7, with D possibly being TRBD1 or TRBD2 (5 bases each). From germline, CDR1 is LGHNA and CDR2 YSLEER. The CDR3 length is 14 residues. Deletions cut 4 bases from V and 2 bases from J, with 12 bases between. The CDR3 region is CASSPRDGPYEQYF. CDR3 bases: TGCGCCAGCAGCCCTCGGGACGGGCCCTACGAGCAGTACTTC.

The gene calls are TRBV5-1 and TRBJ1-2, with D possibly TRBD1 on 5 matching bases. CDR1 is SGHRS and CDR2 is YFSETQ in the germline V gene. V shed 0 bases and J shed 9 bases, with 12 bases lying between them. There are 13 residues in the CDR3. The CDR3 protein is CASSLGQPGRYTF. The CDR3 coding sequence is TGCGCCAGCAGCTTGGGACAGCCTGGACGCTACACCTTC.

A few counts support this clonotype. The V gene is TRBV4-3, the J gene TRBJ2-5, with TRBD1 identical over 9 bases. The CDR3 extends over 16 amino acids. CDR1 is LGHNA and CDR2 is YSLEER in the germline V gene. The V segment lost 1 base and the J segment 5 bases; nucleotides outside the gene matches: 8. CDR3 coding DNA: TGCGCCAGCAGCCAAGCCGTAGGGACAGGGTCGGAGACCCAGTACTTC. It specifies CASSQAVGTGSETQYF.

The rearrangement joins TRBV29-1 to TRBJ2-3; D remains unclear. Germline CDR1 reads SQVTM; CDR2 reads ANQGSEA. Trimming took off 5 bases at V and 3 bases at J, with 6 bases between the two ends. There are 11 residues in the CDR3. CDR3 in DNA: TGCAGCGTTAGGCGAACAGATACGCAGTATTTT. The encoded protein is CSVRRTDTQYF.

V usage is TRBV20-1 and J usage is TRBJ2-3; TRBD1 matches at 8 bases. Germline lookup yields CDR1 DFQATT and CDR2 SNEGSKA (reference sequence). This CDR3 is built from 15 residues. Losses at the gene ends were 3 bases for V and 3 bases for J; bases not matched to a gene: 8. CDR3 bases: TGCAGTGCTAGGGACTGGACAGGGAGGACAGATACGCAGTATTTT. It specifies CSARDWTGRTDTQYF.

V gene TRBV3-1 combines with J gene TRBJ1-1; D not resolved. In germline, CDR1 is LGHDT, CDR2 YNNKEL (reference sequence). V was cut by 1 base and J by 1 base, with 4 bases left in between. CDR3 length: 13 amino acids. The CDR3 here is CASSQAPNTEAFF. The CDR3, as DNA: TGTGCCAGCAGCCAAGCCCCGAACACTGAAGCTTTCTTT.